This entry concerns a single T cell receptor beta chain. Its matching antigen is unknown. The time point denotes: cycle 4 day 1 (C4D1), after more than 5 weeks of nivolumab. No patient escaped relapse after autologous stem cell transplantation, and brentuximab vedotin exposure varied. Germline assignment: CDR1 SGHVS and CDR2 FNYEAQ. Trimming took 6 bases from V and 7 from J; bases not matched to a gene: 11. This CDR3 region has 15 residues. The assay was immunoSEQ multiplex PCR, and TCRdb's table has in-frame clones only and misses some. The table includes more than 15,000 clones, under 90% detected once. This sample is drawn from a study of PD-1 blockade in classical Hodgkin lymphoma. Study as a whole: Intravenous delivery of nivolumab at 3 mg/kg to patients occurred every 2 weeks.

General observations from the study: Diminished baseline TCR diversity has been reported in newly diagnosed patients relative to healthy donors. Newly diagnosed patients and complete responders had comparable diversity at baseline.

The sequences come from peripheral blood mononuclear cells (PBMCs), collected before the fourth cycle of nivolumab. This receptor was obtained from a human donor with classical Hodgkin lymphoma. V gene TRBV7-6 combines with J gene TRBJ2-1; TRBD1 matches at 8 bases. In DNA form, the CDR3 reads TGTGCCAGCAGTTTCAGGGGGCGGGTGATTAATGAGCAGTTCTTC. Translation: CASSFRGRVINEQFF. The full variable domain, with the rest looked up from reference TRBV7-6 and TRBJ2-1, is GAGVSQSPRYKVTKRGQDVALRCDPISGHVSLYWYRQALGQGPEFLTYFNYEAQQDKSGLPNDRFSAERPEGSISTLTIQRTEQRDSAMYRCASSFRGRVINEQFFGPGTRLTVL.